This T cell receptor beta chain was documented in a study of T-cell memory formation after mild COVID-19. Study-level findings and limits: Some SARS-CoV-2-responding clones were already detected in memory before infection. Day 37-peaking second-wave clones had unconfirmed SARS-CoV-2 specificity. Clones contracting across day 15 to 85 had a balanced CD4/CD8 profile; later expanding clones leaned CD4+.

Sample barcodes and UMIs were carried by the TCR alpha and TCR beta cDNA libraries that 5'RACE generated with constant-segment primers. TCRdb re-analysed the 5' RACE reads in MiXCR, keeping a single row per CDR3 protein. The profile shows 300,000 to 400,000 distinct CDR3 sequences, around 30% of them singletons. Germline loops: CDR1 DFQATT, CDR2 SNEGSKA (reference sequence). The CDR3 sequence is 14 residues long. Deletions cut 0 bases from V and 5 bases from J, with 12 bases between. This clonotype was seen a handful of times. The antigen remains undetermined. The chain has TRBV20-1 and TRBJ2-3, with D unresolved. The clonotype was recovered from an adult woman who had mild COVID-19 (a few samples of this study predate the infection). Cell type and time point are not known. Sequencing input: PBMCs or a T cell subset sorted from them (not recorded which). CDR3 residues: CSARDSPDIDTQYF. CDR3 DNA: TGCAGTGCTAGAGACAGTCCAGATATAGATACGCAGTATTTT.